Each of the 28 T cell receptor beta chains below was sequenced from the same sample in a study of CD8 T cells in Susac syndrome. With random hexamers, 0.5 to 1 ug RNA was reverse transcribed. TCRdb used MiXCR to reprocess the immunoSEQ multiplex PCR reads, holding one entry per CDR3 protein. In the table there are approximately 180,000 distinct CDR3 sequences, over 90% of which are singletons. The specimen sequenced was CD4+ T cells from PBMCs. These receptors were obtained from a human donor with Susac syndrome.

The chain couples TRBV19 to TRBJ1-1, with D maybe TRBD1 (6 bases). The CDR3 runs 15 residues. Trimming left V 6 bases short and J 0 bases short, with 14 bases between. Germline CDR1 LNHDA, CDR2 SQIVND (reference sequence). CDR3 nucleotides: TGTGCCAGTAGGCCTGGACAGTCGATGAACACTGAAGCTTTCTTT. Amino acids: CASRPGQSMNTEAFF. Supplemented by reference TRBV19 and TRBJ1-1, the full variable domain reads DGGITQSPKYLFRKEGQNVTLSCEQNLNHDAMYWYRQDPGQGLRLIYYSQIVNDFQKGDIAEGYSVSREKKESFPLTVTSAQKNPTAFYLCASRPGQSMNTEAFFGQGTRLTVV.

The chain links TRBV20-1 to TRBJ1-4; no clear D. The germline gives CDR1 DFQATT, CDR2 SNEGSKA (reference sequence). Trimming shortened V by 6 bases and J by 8 bases, and 16 bases separated the two germline ends. The CDR3 extends over 13 amino acids. CDR3 residues: CSATDGSAEKLFF. The CDR3 nucleotides read TGCAGTGCCACGGACGGGAGCGCGGAAAAACTGTTTTTT.

This sequence joins TRBV9 and TRBJ2-3, with 8 bases identical to TRBD2. Germline CDR1 and CDR2: SGDLS and YYNGEE. Trimming cost V 3 bases and J 4 bases; bases outside gene matches: 7. The CDR3 has 15 amino acids. CDR3 region: CASSAAAGVADTQYF. As DNA, the CDR3 is TGTGCCAGCAGCGCCGCAGCGGGGGTAGCAGATACGCAGTATTTT.

J is TRBJ2-4 and V is TRBV20-1; 9 bases align to TRBD1. After removal of 1 base from V and 7 bases from J, the junction contained 5 bases not matched to a gene. Germline V gene data show CDR1 as DFQATT and CDR2 as SNEGSKA (reference sequence). This CDR3 spans 14 amino acids. The CDR3 reads CSARADRGLNIQYF. CDR3 bases: TGCAGTGCTAGAGCGGACAGGGGTTTGAACATTCAGTACTTC.

V usage is TRBV30 and J usage is TRBJ2-1; unclear D gene. The length of the CDR3 is 14 residues. V lost 3 bases, J lost 6 bases, and 15 bases lay in between. Germline values: CDR1 GTSNPN, CDR2 SVGIG (reference sequence). The DNA for the CDR3 is TGTGCCTGGAGCGAAACAGCGACTCCCAATGAGCAGTTCTTC. Its protein is CAWSETATPNEQFF.

CDR3 DNA sequence: TGTGCCACCAGGGTGGTGGGGGGGAACACTGAAGCTTTCTTT. Translation: CATRVVGGNTEAFF. J is TRBJ1-1 and V is TRBV15; TRBD1 might be the D (5 bases). This CDR3 has 14 residues. Germline loops: CDR1 LNHNV, CDR2 YYDKDF (reference sequence). Trimming stripped 6 bases from V and 1 base from J, with 12 bases between.

The rearrangement links TRBV30 to TRBJ1-1; D uncertain. V was pared by 5 bases and J by 8 bases, with 3 bases between. The CDR3 totals 8 residues. The germline CDR1 and CDR2 sequences are GTSNPN and SVGIG (reference sequence). The CDR3 DNA reads TGTGCCTGGGGGGAAGCTTTCTTT. Residues: CAWGEAFF.

The chain carries TRBV20-1 and TRBJ2-7; D assignment may be TRBD1 or TRBD2 (5 bases each). Deletions cut 1 base from V and 6 bases from J, with 13 bases between. Germline assignment: CDR1 DFQATT and CDR2 SNEGSKA (reference sequence). CDR3 length: 13 residues. The CDR3 here is CSARVLRGVEQYF. The CDR3 coding sequence is TGCAGTGCTAGAGTTCTTCGGGGCGTCGAGCAGTACTTC.

This chain joins TRBV18 and TRBJ2-6; D tentatively fits TRBD1 or TRBD2 (6 bases each). CDR1 KGHSH and CDR2 LQKENI come from the germline V gene. V dropped 6 bases and J dropped 2 bases, with 14 bases sitting between them. This CDR3 is built from 16 residues. The DNA for the CDR3 is TGTGCCAGCTCTTCCCGGGGGCAAGCTGGGGCCAACGTCCTGACTTTC. Translation gives CASSSRGQAGANVLTF.

Only a few counts were recorded for this clonotype. The chain carries TRBV18 and TRBJ2-5; 7 bases are shared with TRBD1. The J segment lost 3 bases and the V segment lost 6 bases, leaving 4 bases of the junction unmatched. Germline values: CDR1 KGHSH, CDR2 LQKENI. The CDR3 runs to 13 residues. The CDR3 DNA sequence: TGTGCCAGCTCTTCCGGACAGGAAGAGACCCAGTACTTC. It codes for CASSSGQEETQYF.

The J gene is TRBJ2-4, the V gene TRBV4-1; 8 bases are shared with TRBD2. Germline lookup yields CDR1 MGHRA and CDR2 YSYEKL. With 0 bases clipped from V and 4 bases from J, the junction kept 5 bases outside the gene matches. The CDR3 spans 16 residues. Written as DNA, the CDR3 is TGCGCCAGCAGCCAAGAGCGCCGCGGGGGGAAAAACATTCAGTACTTC. Translation gives CASSQERRGGKNIQYF.

The CDR3 loop is CSATRAGGRGELFF. The DNA for the CDR3 is TGCAGTGCTACCCGAGCGGGAGGGCGCGGGGAGCTGTTTTTT. The chain recombines TRBV20-1 with TRBJ2-2; TRBD2 agrees at 10 bases. This CDR3 is 14 amino acids long. Germline CDR1 reads DFQATT; CDR2 reads SNEGSKA (reference sequence). V lost 4 bases, J lost 7 bases, and 6 bases stayed unmatched.

CDR3: CASSLDGGDYEQYF. Written as DNA, the CDR3 is TGTGCCAGCAGCTTAGATGGGGGAGACTACGAGCAGTACTTC. The rearrangement joins TRBV11-2 to TRBJ2-7; D may correspond to TRBD1 or TRBD2 (5 bases each). The germline CDR1 and CDR2 sequences are SGHAT and FQNNGV. Trimming cost V 0 bases and J 3 bases, with 9 bases left between them. CDR3 length equals 14 residues.

The chain uses TRBV28 and TRBJ2-7, with D tentatively TRBD1 (5 bases). The ends were cut back, 6 bases at V and 1 base at J, with 10 bases in the middle. The length of the CDR3 is 13 residues. CDR1 is MDHEN and CDR2 is SYDVKM in the germline V gene. The CDR3 reads CASRNQGSYEQYF. Written as DNA, the CDR3 is TGTGCCAGCAGGAACCAGGGTTCCTACGAGCAGTACTTC.

The chain is built from TRBV12-3 or TRBV12-4 and TRBJ1-2; D is unresolved. V was shortened by 4 bases and J by 6 bases, with 9 bases between the two germline ends. This CDR3 comprises 12 residues. The CDR3 nucleotides read TGTGCCAGCAGTTCCCTCCACAATGGCTACACCTTC. Its translation is CASSSLHNGYTF.

For the CDR3, the DNA is TGCGCCAGCAGTACGGGGTTCGCTGAAGCTTTCTTT. This gives the protein CASSTGFAEAFF. This chain links TRBV10-2 with TRBJ1-1; D not resolved. Trimming took 5 bases from V and 6 from J, leaving 10 bases between them. This CDR3 has 12 residues. Germline values: CDR1 WSHSY, CDR2 SAAADI.

The rearrangement joins TRBV20-1 to TRBJ2-5, with TRBD1 matching over 7 bases. Germline V lookup: CDR1 DFQATT, CDR2 SNEGSKA (reference sequence). The CDR3 length is 15 residues. Germline trimming cut 3 bases from V and 2 bases from J; bases unmatched to any gene: 9. The CDR3 DNA reads TGCAGTGCTAGCCGAAACAAGGGACAGCAAGAGACCCAGTACTTC. This sequence encodes CSASRNKGQQETQYF.

The rearrangement uses TRBV30 and TRBJ1-2, with no clear D. Trimming removed 2 bases from V and 4 bases from J, with 5 bases in between. CDR1 and CDR2 from the germline V gene are GTSNPN and SVGIG (reference sequence). This CDR3 has 11 residues. DNA for the CDR3: TGTGCCTGGAGTCCTTCCTATGGCTACACCTTC. Translation: CAWSPSYGYTF. Full variable domain (remainder filled in from reference TRBV30 and TRBJ1-2): SQTIHQWPATLVQPVGSPLSLECTVEGTSNPNLYWYRQAAGRGLQLLFYSVGIGQISSEVPQNLSASRPQDRQFILSSKKLLLSDSGFYLCAWSPSYGYTFGSGTRLTVV.

V and J are TRBV29-1 and TRBJ1-2; the match to TRBD1 covers 9 bases. The CDR3 covers 12 residues. The ends lost 8 bases at V and 6 bases at J; junction bases unmatched: 7. The germline V gene encodes CDR1 SQVTM and CDR2 ANQGSEA. CDR3 sequence: CSTVGQGNGYTF. The CDR3 DNA is TGCAGCACCGTAGGACAGGGGAATGGCTACACCTTC.

This clonotype was recorded once. J is TRBJ2-3 and V is TRBV20-1, with D possibly being TRBD1 (6 bases). Trimming left V 4 bases short and J 2 bases short, with 16 bases between. Germline values: CDR1 DFQATT, CDR2 SNEGSKA (reference sequence). The CDR3 is made up of 15 amino acids. The DNA for the CDR3 is TGCAGTGCTAAGGCCTCCAGGGGCGACACAGATACGCAGTATTTT. This codes for CSAKASRGDTDTQYF.

This clonotype showed up just a few times. V gene TRBV30 combines with J gene TRBJ2-7, with D uncertain. The ends were cut back, 0 bases at V and 0 bases at J, with 3 bases in the middle. CDR1 and CDR2 (germline): GTSNPN, SVGIG (reference sequence). The CDR3 is 12 residues long. The CDR3 nucleotides are TGTGCCTGGAGTGTCTCCTCCTACGAGCAGTACTTC. Translation gives CAWSVSSYEQYF.

In its sample, this clonotype was seen once. The chain employs TRBV6-1 and TRBJ1-4; D may be TRBD1 (5 bases). V lost 4 bases and J 8 bases, leaving 14 bases between the germline ends. This CDR3 spans 14 amino acids. From germline, CDR1 is MNHNS and CDR2 SASEGT. CDR3: CASSVLGQREKLFF. DNA of the CDR3: TGTGCCAGCAGTGTCTTGGGGCAGCGCGAAAAACTGTTTTTT.

The chain employs TRBV2 and TRBJ1-2, with 7 bases lining up with TRBD1. After removal of 7 bases from V and 8 bases from J, the junction contained 7 bases not matched to a gene. The CDR3 length is 12 residues. Germline V lookup: CDR1 SNHLY, CDR2 FYNNEI. The CDR3 DNA follows: TGTGCCAGCAACAACAGGGGTTGGGGCTACACCTTC. It encodes CASNNRGWGYTF.

The chain couples TRBV27 to TRBJ1-2; 8 bases are a match to TRBD1. Germline CDR1 reads MNHEY; CDR2 reads SMNVEV (reference sequence). V lost 5 bases, J lost 5 bases, and 10 bases stayed unmatched. CDR3 length equals 15 residues. This chain's CDR3 is CASSTLGQGGYGYTF. The CDR3 nucleotides are TGTGCCAGCAGTACCCTCGGACAGGGAGGGTATGGCTACACCTTC.

The chain combines TRBV28 with TRBJ2-2; 7 bases align to TRBD1. CDR3 length: 15 residues. J lost 5 bases, V lost 4 bases, and 7 bases had no gene match. Per the germline V gene, CDR1 is MDHEN and CDR2 is SYDVKM. CDR3 nucleotide sequence: TGTGCCAGCAGTTCAGGGGGACATTATACCGGGGAGCTGTTTTTT. This translates into CASSSGGHYTGELFF.

The CDR3 region has the DNA TGTGCCAGCAGTGAATCCAGAATTAACTATGGCTACACCTTC. Translating gives CASSESRINYGYTF. The J gene is TRBJ1-2, the V gene TRBV2, with no clear D. V was shortened by 2 bases and J by 1 base, with 8 bases between the two germline ends. This CDR3 has 14 residues. Per germline, CDR1 SNHLY and CDR2 FYNNEI.

J is TRBJ2-1 and V is TRBV7-2, with D unresolved. V lost 1 base and J 2 bases, leaving 9 bases between the germline ends. CDR3 length: 15 amino acids. CDR1 and CDR2 from the germline V gene are SGHTA and FQGNSA. The CDR3 sequence: CASSLDLEAYNEQFF. The CDR3 DNA follows: TGTGCCAGCAGCTTAGATCTAGAAGCCTACAATGAGCAGTTCTTC.

The chain carries TRBV27 and TRBJ1-5; D possibly corresponds to TRBD1 (5 bases). From germline, CDR1 is MNHEY and CDR2 SMNVEV (reference sequence). V was shortened by 5 bases and J by 9 bases, with 14 bases between the two germline ends. There are 13 residues in the CDR3. For the CDR3, the DNA is TGTGCCAGCAGTCCAGGGACGGCCGGGCCCCAGCATTTT. Protein: CASSPGTAGPQHF.